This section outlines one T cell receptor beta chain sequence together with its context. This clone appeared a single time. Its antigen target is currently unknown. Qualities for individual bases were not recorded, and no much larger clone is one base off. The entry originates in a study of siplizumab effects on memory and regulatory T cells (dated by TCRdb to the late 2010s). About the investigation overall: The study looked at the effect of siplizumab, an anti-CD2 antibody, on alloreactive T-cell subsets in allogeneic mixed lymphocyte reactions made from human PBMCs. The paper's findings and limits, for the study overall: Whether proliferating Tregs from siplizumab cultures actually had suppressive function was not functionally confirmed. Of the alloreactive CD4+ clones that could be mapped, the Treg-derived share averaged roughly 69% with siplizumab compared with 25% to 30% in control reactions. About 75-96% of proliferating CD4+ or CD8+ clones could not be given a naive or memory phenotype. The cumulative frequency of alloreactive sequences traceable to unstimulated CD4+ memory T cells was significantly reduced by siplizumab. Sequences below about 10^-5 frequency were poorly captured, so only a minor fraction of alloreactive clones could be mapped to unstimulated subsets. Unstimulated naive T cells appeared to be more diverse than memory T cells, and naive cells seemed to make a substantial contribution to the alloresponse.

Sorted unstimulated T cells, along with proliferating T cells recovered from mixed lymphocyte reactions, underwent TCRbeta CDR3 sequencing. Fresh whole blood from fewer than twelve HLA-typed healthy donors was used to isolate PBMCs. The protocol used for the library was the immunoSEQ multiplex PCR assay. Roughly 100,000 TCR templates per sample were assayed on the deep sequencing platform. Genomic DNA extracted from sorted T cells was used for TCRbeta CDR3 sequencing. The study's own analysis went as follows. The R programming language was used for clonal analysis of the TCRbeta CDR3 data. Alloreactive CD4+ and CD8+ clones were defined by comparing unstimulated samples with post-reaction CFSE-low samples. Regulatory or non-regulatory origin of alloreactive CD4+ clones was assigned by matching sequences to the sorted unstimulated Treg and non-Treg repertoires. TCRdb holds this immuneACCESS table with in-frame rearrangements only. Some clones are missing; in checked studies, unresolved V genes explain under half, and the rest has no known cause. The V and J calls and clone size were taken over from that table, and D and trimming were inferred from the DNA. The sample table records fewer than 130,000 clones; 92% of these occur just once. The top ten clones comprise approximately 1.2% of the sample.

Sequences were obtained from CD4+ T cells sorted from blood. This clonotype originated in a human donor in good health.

CDR3 protein: CASSTLGGSGNTIYF. The DNA is as follows: TGCGCCAGCAGCACCCTGGGAGGGTCCGGAAACACCATATATTTT. Recombination connected TRBV5-1 to TRBJ1-3; there is no confident call for the D gene. The V end loses 4 bases and the J end loses 4 bases, and a stretch of 15 bases separates them. Sequences SGHRS (CDR1) and YFSETQ (CDR2) are obtained from the germline V gene. The CDR3 runs 15 residues from the cysteine to the phenylalanine. Only CDR3 DNA remains: 45 bases, in frame from the first base.